The 28 T cell receptor beta chains below all came from one sample that was sequenced in a study of cytomegalovirus exposure and HLA in healthy donors. PCR amplification relied on 60 Vbeta primers (plus 13 Jbeta primers). Some clones are missing from TCRdb's copy, which holds only in-frame ones; the method was immunoSEQ multiplex PCR. The sample table includes about 130,000 clones. Sequenced material: PBMCs. These receptors originate from a man between 18 and 29 years old in good health and CMV-seronegative.

The chain carries TRBV5-6 and TRBJ2-3; D gene uncertain. The CDR3 loop spans 16 amino acids. V was clipped by 0 bases and J by 0 bases, with 11 bases between them. Germline-derived CDR1 and CDR2 are SGHDT and YYEEEE. The chain's CDR3 is CASSLGAGVSTDTQYF. The DNA for the CDR3 is TGTGCCAGCAGCTTGGGCGCTGGAGTTAGCACAGATACGCAGTATTTT.

The rearrangement links TRBV30 to TRBJ1-2; 7 positions match TRBD1. Germline V CDR1 and CDR2: GTSNPN, SVGIG (reference sequence). CDR3 length: 14 amino acids. V trimming: 2 bases; J trimming: 5 bases; junction bases outside the gene matches: 8. The DNA for the CDR3 is TGTGCCTGGAGTCCGATGACAGGGTATTATGGCTACACCTTC. This encodes CAWSPMTGYYGYTF.

The V and J genes are TRBV7-8 and TRBJ2-5; 9 bases are shared with TRBD2. The germline gives CDR1 SGHVS, CDR2 FQNEAQ. The trim removed 3 bases at V and 4 bases at J, leaving 6 bases unmatched. The length of the CDR3 is 15 residues. The CDR3 is CASSFAAGGRETQYF. CDR3 bases: TGTGCCAGCAGCTTTGCTGCGGGGGGGCGAGAGACCCAGTACTTC.

The chain has TRBV7-9 and TRBJ1-2; no definite D call. The CDR3 runs 14 residues. V was shortened by 1 base and J by 12 bases, with 18 bases between the two germline ends. The germline CDR1 and CDR2 sequences are SEHNR and FQNEAQ (reference sequence). Written as DNA, the CDR3 is TGTGCCAGCAGCTTAGACGGCAGCGGCCCCCTCCACACCTTC. Translation: CASSLDGSGPLHTF.

The chain has TRBV6-1 and TRBJ1-6; unclear D gene. Trimming cost V 5 bases and J 7 bases, with 15 bases left between them. The CDR3 runs to 15 residues. CDR1 MNHNS and CDR2 SASEGT come from the germline V gene. Written as DNA, the CDR3 is TGTGCCAGCAGTCCCCTAGCGGGAGGGAATTCACCCCTCCACTTT. Protein: CASSPLAGGNSPLHF.

This CDR3 is CASSLGASGRNEQFF. For the CDR3, the DNA is TGCGCCAGCAGCTTGGGCGCTAGCGGGCGCAATGAGCAGTTCTTC. This chain uses TRBV5-1 with TRBJ2-1; 8 bases agree with TRBD2. V lost 0 bases and J lost 6; bases outside the gene matches: 5. This CDR3 is 15 amino acids long. The germline CDR1 and CDR2 sequences are SGHRS and YFSETQ.

The rearrangement links TRBV19 to TRBJ2-1; a weak D match, TRBD1 (5 bases). The CDR3 extends over 12 amino acids. Germline V gene lookup returns CDR1 LNHDA and CDR2 SQIVND (reference sequence). The V end lost 3 bases, the J end lost 8 bases, and 8 bases lay between the germline ends. CDR3 in DNA: TGTGCCAGTAGTATTCTGGGGCATGAGCAGTTCTTC. Encoded protein: CASSILGHEQFF.

The V call is TRBV18, the J call TRBJ2-7; TRBD1 agrees at 9 bases. This CDR3 is built from 16 residues. Germline loops: CDR1 KGHSH, CDR2 LQKENI. With V trimmed by 3 bases and J by 5 bases, 11 bases remained unmatched. The CDR3, as DNA: TGTGCCAGCTCACCGGGATGGGAGGACAGGGGCCACGAGCAGTACTTC. This gives the protein CASSPGWEDRGHEQYF.

This chain uses TRBV5-1 with TRBJ2-5; TRBD1 agrees at 11 bases. The junction had 4 bases not matched to a gene; V was cut back by 0 bases and J by 0 bases. This CDR3 is built from 17 residues. Looked up from germline, CDR1 is SGHRS and CDR2 is YFSETQ. CDR3 region: CASSLGTGGSYQETQYF. Here the CDR3 DNA reads TGCGCCAGCAGCTTGGGGACAGGGGGCTCCTACCAAGAGACCCAGTACTTC.

The chain joins TRBV5-5 to TRBJ2-7, with 7 bases fitting TRBD1. Germline loops: CDR1 SGHKS, CDR2 YYEKEE (reference sequence). After removal of 3 bases from V and 11 bases from J, the junction contained 14 bases not matched to a gene. This CDR3 is built from 14 residues. The CDR3 reads CASSSGRLTGREYF. CDR3 nucleotide sequence: TGTGCCAGCAGCTCCGGACGACTGACAGGGCGTGAGTACTTC.

The chain has TRBV6-5 and TRBJ1-1, with TRBD1 matching over 7 bases. V trimming: 6 bases; J trimming: 4 bases; junction bases outside the gene matches: 11. This CDR3 comprises 15 residues. Germline CDR1 reads MNHEY; CDR2 reads SVGAGI. The DNA for the CDR3 is TGTGCCAGCAGGGCTCCGGAGGGGGCCCCCACTGAAGCTTTCTTT. Translating it yields CASRAPEGAPTEAFF.

As DNA, the CDR3 is TGTGCCACCAGCAGAGATCTCGGGGGGTCCTACGAGCAGTACTTC. Protein sequence: CATSRDLGGSYEQYF. The chain carries TRBV15 and TRBJ2-7; 7 bases align to TRBD2. After removal of 0 bases from V and 1 base from J, the junction contained 3 bases not matched to a gene. This CDR3 has 15 amino acids. CDR1 is LNHNV and CDR2 is YYDKDF in the germline V gene (reference sequence).

V usage is TRBV2 and J usage is TRBJ2-5, with 9 bases lining up with TRBD2. The CDR3 spans 14 residues. CDR1 SNHLY and CDR2 FYNNEI come from the germline V gene. This chain's CDR3 is CATRGREGQETQYF. The CDR3 DNA reads as TGTGCTACGAGGGGGCGGGAGGGCCAGGAGACCCAGTACTTC.

V is TRBV5-6 and J is TRBJ1-1, with unresolved D. V dropped 2 bases and J dropped 4 bases, with 9 bases sitting between them. The CDR3 length is 13 residues. Germline V gene sequence: CDR1 SGHDT, CDR2 YYEEEE. This CDR3 reads CASSLSRLTEAFF. In DNA form, the CDR3 reads TGTGCCAGCAGCTTATCCAGACTCACTGAAGCTTTCTTT.

The chain carries TRBV6-1 and TRBJ1-2; 9 positions agree with TRBD1. Per the germline V gene, CDR1 is MNHNS and CDR2 is SASEGT. Unmatched junction bases numbered 5, after V lost 7 bases and J lost 2 bases. This CDR3 has 14 residues. The CDR3 region has the DNA TGTGCCAGCAACAGGGGGCTTCTCAACTATGGCTACACCTTC. Translating it yields CASNRGLLNYGYTF.

The CDR3 DNA sequence: TGTGCCAGCACGATAGCGTCGGGCAGAGATACGCAGTATTTT. Translating gives CASTIASGRDTQYF. V is TRBV2 and J is TRBJ2-3, with D maybe TRBD2 (5 bases). The CDR3 covers 14 residues. The V end was cut by 7 bases, the J end by 5 bases, with 16 bases between. The germline CDR1 and CDR2 sequences are SNHLY and FYNNEI. Full variable domain (outside the CDR3, taken from reference TRBV2 and TRBJ2-3): EPEVTQTPSHQVTQMGQEVILRCVPISNHLYFYWYRQILGQKVEFLVSFYNNEISEKSEIFDDQFSVERPDGSNFTLKIRSTKLEDSAMYFCASTIASGRDTQYFGPGTRLTVL.

The rearrangement joins TRBV7-9 to TRBJ1-4, with no clear D. V shed 3 bases and J shed 6 bases, with 8 bases lying between them. This CDR3 spans 13 amino acids. CDR1 and CDR2 (germline): SEHNR, FQNEAQ (reference sequence). The CDR3 loop reads CASSFRVYEKLFF. The DNA for the CDR3 is TGTGCCAGCAGCTTCCGGGTCTATGAAAAACTGTTTTTT.

J is TRBJ2-1 and V is TRBV10-3, with D unresolved. Trimming left V 4 bases short and J 4 bases short, with 5 bases between. CDR1 is ENHRY, CDR2 SYGVKD, per germline. The CDR3 extends over 12 amino acids. The CDR3 loop reads CAISASYNEQFF. DNA for the CDR3: TGTGCCATCAGTGCATCATACAATGAGCAGTTCTTC.

The V and J genes are TRBV27 and TRBJ1-4; 10 bases agree with TRBD1. Germline lookup yields CDR1 MNHEY and CDR2 SMNVEV (reference sequence). CDR3 length: 14 amino acids. Trimming cost V 4 bases and J 7 bases; bases outside gene matches: 3. DNA of the CDR3: TGTGCCAGCAGTTCGGGACAGGGGACTGAAAAACTGTTTTTT. Amino acid sequence: CASSSGQGTEKLFF.

V usage is TRBV10-3 and J usage is TRBJ2-7, with TRBD1 identical over 11 bases. V shed 8 bases, J shed 6 bases, and the junction held 6 bases outside the gene matches. The CDR3 totals 13 residues. CDR1 ENHRY and CDR2 SYGVKD come from the germline V gene. In DNA, the CDR3 is TGTGCCATCGGAGGACAGGGGGCGGGCGAGCAGTACTTC. It encodes CAIGGQGAGEQYF.

CDR3 DNA: TGTGCCAGTAGCCTCACACAGGGGGCGTACGAAAAACTGTTTTTT. Translating it yields CASSLTQGAYEKLFF. The rearrangement joins TRBV19 to TRBJ1-4, with TRBD1 identical over 9 bases. After removal of 6 bases from V and 8 bases from J, the junction contained 10 bases not matched to a gene. This CDR3 is 15 amino acids long. Germline V gene lookup returns CDR1 LNHDA and CDR2 SQIVND (reference sequence).

The J gene is TRBJ2-5, the V gene TRBV30; 10 bases fit TRBD1. J gave up 0 bases and V 5 bases, and 6 bases lay outside the gene matches. Per the germline V gene, CDR1 is GTSNPN and CDR2 is SVGIG (reference sequence). The CDR3 length is 15 residues. CDR3 DNA sequence: TGTGCCTGGTGCACGGACAGGGGGTACCAAGAGACCCAGTACTTC. Translating it yields CAWCTDRGYQETQYF.

V usage is TRBV13 and J usage is TRBJ2-1; TRBD2 matches 7 bases. Germline CDR1 and CDR2: PRHDT and FYEKMQ (reference sequence). V shed 6 bases, J shed 9 bases, and the junction held 14 bases outside the gene matches. The CDR3 length is 15 residues. In DNA, the CDR3 is TGTGCCAGCAGTCCCCTGGGGCGGGGGAATAGTGAGCAGTTCTTC. Translated, it gives CASSPLGRGNSEQFF. The whole variable domain, filled in from reference TRBV13 and TRBJ2-1, reads AAGVIQSPRHLIKEKRETATLKCYPIPRHDTVYWYQQGPGQDPQFLISFYEKMQSDKGSIPDRFSAQQFSDYHSELNMSSLELGDSALYFCASSPLGRGNSEQFFGPGTRLTVL.

The rearrangement joins TRBV9 to TRBJ2-1, with D hard to call. From germline, CDR1 is SGDLS and CDR2 YYNGEE. V was shortened by 3 bases and J by 13 bases, with 8 bases between the two germline ends. CDR3 size: 10 residues. Written as DNA, the CDR3 is TGTGCCAGCAGCGCCGGTAAACAGTTCTTC. Amino acid sequence: CASSAGKQFF. Full variable domain (missing parts from reference TRBV9 and TRBJ2-1): DSGVTQTPKHLITATGQRVTLRCSPRSGDLSVYWYQQSLDQGLQFLIQYYNGEERAKGNILERFSAQQFPDLHSELNLSSLELGDSALYFCASSAGKQFFGPGTRLTVL.

The V gene is TRBV7-9, the J gene TRBJ1-5; 9 bases map to TRBD1. V lost 5 bases and J lost 2; bases outside the gene matches: 7. Germline values: CDR1 SEHNR, CDR2 FQNEAQ (reference sequence). The CDR3 is 16 amino acids. The CDR3 is CASSRTGGVGNQPQHF. The DNA of the CDR3 is TGTGCCAGCAGCCGCACAGGGGGCGTCGGCAATCAGCCCCAGCATTTT.

The chain carries TRBV4-2 and TRBJ2-7, with D tentatively TRBD2 (5 bases). V dropped 0 bases and J dropped 2 bases, with 14 bases sitting between them. This CDR3 has 16 residues. The germline gives CDR1 LGHNA, CDR2 YNFKEQ. The CDR3 reads CASSQDRSAEPYEQYF. CDR3 coding DNA: TGTGCCAGCAGCCAAGATCGTAGCGCCGAACCCTACGAGCAGTACTTC.

The chain uses TRBV30 and TRBJ1-1; D unresolved. This CDR3 is built from 16 residues. The V gene lost 1 base and the J gene lost 3 bases, with 18 bases spanning the gap. The germline gives CDR1 GTSNPN, CDR2 SVGIG (reference sequence). The CDR3: CAWSGIGPRKDTEAFF. Written as DNA, the CDR3 is TGTGCCTGGAGTGGTATAGGCCCTAGGAAGGACACTGAAGCTTTCTTT. Drawing the rest from reference TRBV30 and TRBJ1-1, the complete variable domain is SQTIHQWPATLVQPVGSPLSLECTVEGTSNPNLYWYRQAAGRGLQLLFYSVGIGQISSEVPQNLSASRPQDRQFILSSKKLLLSDSGFYLCAWSGIGPRKDTEAFFGQGTRLTVV.

This chain joins TRBV4-2 and TRBJ1-4; D call uncertain. The CDR3 loop spans 12 amino acids. The V and J ends lost 1 base and 8 bases respectively, with 5 bases between them. Germline CDR1 reads LGHNA; CDR2 reads YNFKEQ. The CDR3 here is CASSQGYEKLFF. In DNA form, the CDR3 reads TGTGCCAGCAGCCAAGGCTACGAAAAACTGTTTTTT.